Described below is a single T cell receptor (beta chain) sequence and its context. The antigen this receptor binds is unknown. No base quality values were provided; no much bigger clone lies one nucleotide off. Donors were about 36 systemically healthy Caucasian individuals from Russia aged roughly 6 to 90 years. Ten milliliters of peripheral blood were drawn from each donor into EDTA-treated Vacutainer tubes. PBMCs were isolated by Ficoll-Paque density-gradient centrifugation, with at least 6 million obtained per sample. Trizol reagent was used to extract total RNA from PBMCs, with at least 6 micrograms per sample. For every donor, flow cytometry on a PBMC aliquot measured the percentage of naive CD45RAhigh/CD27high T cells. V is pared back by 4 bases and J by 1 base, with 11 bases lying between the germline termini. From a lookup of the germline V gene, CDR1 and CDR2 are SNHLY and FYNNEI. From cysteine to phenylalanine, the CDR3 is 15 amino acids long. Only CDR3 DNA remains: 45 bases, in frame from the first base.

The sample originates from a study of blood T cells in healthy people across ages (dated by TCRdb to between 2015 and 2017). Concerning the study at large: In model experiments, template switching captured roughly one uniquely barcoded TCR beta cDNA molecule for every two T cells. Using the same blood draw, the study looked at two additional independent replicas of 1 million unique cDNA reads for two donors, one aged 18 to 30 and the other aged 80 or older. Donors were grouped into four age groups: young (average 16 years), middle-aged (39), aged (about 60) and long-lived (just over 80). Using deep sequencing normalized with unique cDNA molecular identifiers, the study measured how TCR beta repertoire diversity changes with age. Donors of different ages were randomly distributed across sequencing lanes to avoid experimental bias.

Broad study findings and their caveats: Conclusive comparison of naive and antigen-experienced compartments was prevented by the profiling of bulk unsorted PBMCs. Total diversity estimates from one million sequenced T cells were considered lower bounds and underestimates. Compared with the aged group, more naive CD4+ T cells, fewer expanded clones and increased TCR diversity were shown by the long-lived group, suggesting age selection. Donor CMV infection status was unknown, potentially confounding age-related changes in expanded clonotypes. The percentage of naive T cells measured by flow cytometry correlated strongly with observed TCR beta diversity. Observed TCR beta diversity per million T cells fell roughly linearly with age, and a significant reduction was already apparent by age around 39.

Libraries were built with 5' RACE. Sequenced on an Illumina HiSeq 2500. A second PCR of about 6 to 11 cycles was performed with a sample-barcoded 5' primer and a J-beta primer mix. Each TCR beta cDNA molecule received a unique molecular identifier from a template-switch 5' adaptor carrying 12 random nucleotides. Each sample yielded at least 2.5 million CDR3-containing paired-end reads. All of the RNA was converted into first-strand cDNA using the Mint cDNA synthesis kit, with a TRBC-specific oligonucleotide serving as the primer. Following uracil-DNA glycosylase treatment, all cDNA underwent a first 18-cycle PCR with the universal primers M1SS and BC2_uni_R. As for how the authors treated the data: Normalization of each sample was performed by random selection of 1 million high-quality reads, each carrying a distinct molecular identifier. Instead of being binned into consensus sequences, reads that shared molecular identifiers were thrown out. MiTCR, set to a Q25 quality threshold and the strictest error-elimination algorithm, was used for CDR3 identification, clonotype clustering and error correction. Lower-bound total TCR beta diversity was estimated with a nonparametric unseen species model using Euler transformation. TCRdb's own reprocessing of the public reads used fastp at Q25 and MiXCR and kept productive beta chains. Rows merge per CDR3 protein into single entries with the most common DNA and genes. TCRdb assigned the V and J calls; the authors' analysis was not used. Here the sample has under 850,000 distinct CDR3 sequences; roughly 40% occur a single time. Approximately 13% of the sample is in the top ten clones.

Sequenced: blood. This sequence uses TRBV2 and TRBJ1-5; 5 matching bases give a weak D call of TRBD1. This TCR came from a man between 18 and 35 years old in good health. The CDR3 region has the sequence CASSANGGSNQPQHF. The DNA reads TGTGCCAGCAGTGCCAATGGGGGAAGCAATCAGCCCCAGCATTTT. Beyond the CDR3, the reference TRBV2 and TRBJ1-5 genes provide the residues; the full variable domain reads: EPEVTQTPSHQVTQMGQEVILRCVPISNHLYFYWYRQILGQKVEFLVSFYNNEISEKSEIFDDQFSVERPDGSNFTLKIRSTKLEDSAMYFCASSANGGSNQPQHFGDGTRLSIL.